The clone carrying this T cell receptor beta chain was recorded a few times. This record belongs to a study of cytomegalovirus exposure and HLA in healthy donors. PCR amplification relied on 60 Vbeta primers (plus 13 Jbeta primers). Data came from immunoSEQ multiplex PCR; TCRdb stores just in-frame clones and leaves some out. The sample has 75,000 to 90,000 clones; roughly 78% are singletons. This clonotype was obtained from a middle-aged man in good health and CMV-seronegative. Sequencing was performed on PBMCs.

This CDR3 reads CASSLAGRMGGEAFF. CDR3 nucleotide sequence: TGTGCCAGCAGCTTGGCCGGGAGAATGGGTGGTGAAGCTTTCTTT. The rearrangement links TRBV5-4 to TRBJ1-1; D remains unclear. The CDR3 extends over 15 amino acids. Trimming took off 0 bases at V and 7 bases at J, with 16 bases between the two ends. In germline, CDR1 is SGHNT, CDR2 YYREEE (reference sequence).